This TCR beta chain was retrieved from a study of T cell responses to AZD1222 COVID-19 vaccine. Regarding the study as a whole: CD4 TCRs linked to vaccination spanned spike, dominating at 160-218 and 743-854. Repertoire sampling happened only post peak T cell response. The donors showed a predominance of white British ancestry and of females, with possible underestimation of clonal diversity.

About this clone itself: The antigen remains undetermined.

The V end was cut by 3 bases, the J end by 5 bases, with 17 bases between. This CDR3 contains 16 residues. The V gene's germline CDR1 is SGHAT and CDR2 FQDESV (reference sequence). The repertoire was sequenced with immunoSEQ multiplex PCR; TCRdb's copy has only in-frame clones and lacks some. The table has roughly 200,000 clones, approximately 94% seen once; the top ten hold 1.5% to 2%. The clonotype was recovered from an adult who received the MenACWY meningococcal vaccine as a control. The sample here was peripheral blood, taken 28 days after the second dose of the MenACWY control vaccine. The genes are TRBV11-1 and TRBJ2-1; perhaps D is TRBD1 or TRBD2 (6 bases each). CDR3 DNA sequence: TGTGCCAGCAGCTTTCGACCGGGGGCCGGCGACAATGAGCAGTTCTTC. Translated: CASSFRPGAGDNEQFF.